This entry lists 14 T cell receptor beta chains sequenced from one sample in a study of monozygotic twins with inflammatory bowel disease. TCRdb reprocessed the 5' RACE reads; each CDR3 protein has one entry and no DNA is given. This repertoire includes 85,000 to 110,000 distinct CDR3 sequences. Sequencing was done on a sample of blood. These TCRs come from a human donor with ulcerative colitis or Crohn's disease, or a healthy co-twin of an affected twin (not recorded which).

This chain links TRBV12-3 or TRBV12-4 with TRBJ2-2; the D call of TRBD1 rests on TCRdb alone, since no DNA is present to check it. The CDR3 runs to 17 residues. The CDR3 loop is CASSFKATGPGGGELFF.

The chain links TRBV12-3 or TRBV12-4 to TRBJ1-1. This CDR3 contains 13 residues. The CDR3 loop reads CASSLASGWRAFF.

The chain has TRBV7-7 and TRBJ2-2; lacking DNA, the TRBD2 call made by TCRdb goes unchecked. CDR3 length: 15 amino acids. In germline, CDR1 is SSHAT, CDR2 FNYEAQ (reference sequence). The CDR3 is CASSLSSVLPGELFF.

This chain connects TRBV7-2 to TRBJ2-2; TCRdb calls TRBD1, which cannot be checked without DNA. This CDR3 has 16 residues. Germline-derived CDR1 and CDR2 are SGHTA and FQGNSA. CDR3 residues: CASSSDPALNTGELFF.

The chain joins TRBV7-2 to TRBJ2-7; TCRdb's assignment of TRBD1 cannot be checked, as there is no DNA. This CDR3 contains 14 residues. Germline CDR1 reads SGHTA; CDR2 reads FQGNSA. The CDR3 reads CASSKTGGPYEQYF.

CDR3 sequence reads: CASSQGGLGRGPSGELFF. The chain links TRBV13 to TRBJ2-2; checking the TCRdb D call of TRBD1 is not possible without DNA. The CDR3 contains 18 residues. CDR1 and CDR2 (germline): PRHDT, FYEKMQ (reference sequence).

The genes are TRBV5-1 and TRBJ1-2; TCRdb's assignment of TRBD1 cannot be checked, as there is no DNA. This CDR3 has 12 residues. Germline CDR1 SGHRS, CDR2 YFSETQ. This chain's CDR3 is CASRQGLDGYTF.

The gene calls are TRBV4-3 and TRBJ2-5; TCRdb's assignment of TRBD1 cannot be checked, as there is no DNA. Looked up from germline, CDR1 is LGHNA and CDR2 is YSLEER. The length of the CDR3 is 18 residues. The CDR3: CASSQHSGGGYVQETQYF.

This chain connects TRBV6-5 to TRBJ2-2; TCRdb calls TRBD2, which cannot be checked without DNA. There are 15 residues in the CDR3. CDR1 is MNHEY, CDR2 SVGAGI, per germline. CDR3 protein: CASSYSTGRTGELFF.

The gene calls are TRBV6-2 or TRBV6-3 and TRBJ2-5; TCRdb lists TRBD2, though no DNA is available to test this call. The germline V gene has CDR1 MNHEY and CDR2 SVGEGT. CDR3 size: 16 residues. The CDR3 region is CASSQGGTSGVETQYF.

The rearrangement uses TRBV29-1 and TRBJ2-7; no DNA is available, so the TRBD1 call from TCRdb remains unchecked. CDR3 length: 11 residues. Germline assignment: CDR1 SQVTM and CDR2 ANQGSEA. The CDR3 sequence: CSAGQNYEQYF.

The V gene is TRBV9, the J gene TRBJ2-3; the TCRdb D gene call, TRBD2, has no DNA to confirm it. There are 16 residues in the CDR3. Germline CDR1 SGDLS, CDR2 YYNGEE. This CDR3 is CASSASISGSWDTQYF. Variable domain in full (rest from reference TRBV9 and TRBJ2-3): DSGVTQTPKHLITATGQRVTLRCSPRSGDLSVYWYQQSLDQGLQFLIQYYNGEERAKGNILERFSAQQFPDLHSELNLSSLELGDSALYFCASSASISGSWDTQYFGPGTRLTVL.

The chain combines TRBV20-1 with TRBJ2-5; the TRBD1 assignment by TCRdb is unverifiable without DNA. The CDR3 covers 14 residues. Germline V gives CDR1 DFQATT, CDR2 SNEGSKA (reference sequence). The CDR3 loop is CSAPGLGQGRTQYF.

Here the CDR3 reads CSAYKSIAGGVDTQYF. The V gene is TRBV20-1, the J gene TRBJ2-3; TCRdb returns TRBD2, unconfirmable since there is no DNA. CDR1 is DFQATT and CDR2 is SNEGSKA in the germline V gene (reference sequence). This CDR3 has 16 amino acids.